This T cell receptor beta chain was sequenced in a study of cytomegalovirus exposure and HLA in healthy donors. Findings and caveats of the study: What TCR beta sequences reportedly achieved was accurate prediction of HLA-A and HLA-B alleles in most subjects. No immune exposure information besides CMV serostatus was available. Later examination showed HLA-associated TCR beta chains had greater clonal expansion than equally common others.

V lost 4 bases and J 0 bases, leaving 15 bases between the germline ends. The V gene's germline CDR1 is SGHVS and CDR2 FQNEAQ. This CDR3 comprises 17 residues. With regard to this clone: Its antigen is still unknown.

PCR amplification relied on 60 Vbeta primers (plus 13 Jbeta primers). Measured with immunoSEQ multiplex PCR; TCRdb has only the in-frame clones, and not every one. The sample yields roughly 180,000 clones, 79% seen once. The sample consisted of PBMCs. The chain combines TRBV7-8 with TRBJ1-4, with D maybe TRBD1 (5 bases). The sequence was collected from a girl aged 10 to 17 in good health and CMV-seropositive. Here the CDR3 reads CASSSTVMIATNEKLFF. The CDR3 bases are TGTGCCAGCAGCTCGACAGTTATGATTGCAACTAATGAAAAACTGTTTTTT.